This T cell receptor (beta chain) was captured in a study of cytomegalovirus exposure and HLA in healthy donors. The CDR3 consists of 15 residues. Trimming left V 6 bases short and J 0 bases short, with 14 bases between. CDR1 MNHEY and CDR2 SVGAGI come from the germline V gene. Study observations and caveats: According to reports, the classifier identified cytomegalovirus status with high specificity and sensitivity.

The PCR employed 60 Vbeta primers together with 13 Jbeta primers. The method was immunoSEQ multiplex PCR; TCRdb's version includes in-frame clones alone and lacks a portion of them. Among about 100,000 clones, around 79% were seen once, and the ten largest hold around an eighth. To note about this clone: The antigen remains unidentified.

All donors participated as healthy donors of bone marrow. At the time of sampling, donors were nominally healthy, though unrecorded immune exposures were likely. Material: PBMCs. This chain uses TRBV6-5 with TRBJ1-1; D call uncertain. The sequence was obtained from a woman in her sixties or seventies in good health and CMV-seropositive. This chain's CDR3 is CASSTQDQLNTEAFF. Here the CDR3 DNA reads TGTGCCAGCAGCACACAAGATCAACTGAACACTGAAGCTTTCTTT.